This T cell receptor beta chain was profiled in a study of T cells in women clearing cervical HPV infection. Across the whole study: Case blood was drawn a median approximately 21 weeks after lesion detection.

Each participant carried one incident cervical HPV16 infection only. Concerning this clone itself: The antigen is unknown. The sequenced fragment ends 3 residues before the CDR3 boundary, so the rest is inferred from the germline J gene.

Regarding the study as a whole: Controls had more TRBV6-7 (0.16%) than cases (around 0.11%).

The CDR3 extends over 14 amino acids. From germline, CDR1 is SGHDT and CDR2 YYEEEE. immunoSEQ multiplex PCR used an average of about 1,200 ng genomic DNA. Sequencing was performed with immunoSEQ multiplex PCR; in TCRdb, only in-frame clones are kept and a portion is missing. The sample table sets out about 26,000 clones. Material: blood buffy coat. The gene calls are TRBV5-6 and TRBJ2-3, with D possibly TRBD1 on 5 matching bases. This receptor was identified in a woman between 18 and 70 years old with a cervical HPV16 infection that either progressed to CIN3+ or cleared (not recorded which). The CDR3 reads CASSHWGPAKTQYF. The covered CDR3 bases are TGTGCCAGCAGTCATTGGGGCCCAGCAAAGACG.